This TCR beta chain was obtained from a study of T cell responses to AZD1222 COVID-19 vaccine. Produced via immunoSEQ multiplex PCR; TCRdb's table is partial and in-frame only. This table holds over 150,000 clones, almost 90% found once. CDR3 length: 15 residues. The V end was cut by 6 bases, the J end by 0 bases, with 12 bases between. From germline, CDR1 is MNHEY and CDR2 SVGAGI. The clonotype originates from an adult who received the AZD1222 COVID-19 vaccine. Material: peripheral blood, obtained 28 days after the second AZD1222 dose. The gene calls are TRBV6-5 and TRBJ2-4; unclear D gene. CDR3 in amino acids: CASSPDTTAKNIQYF. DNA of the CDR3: TGTGCCAGCAGCCCCGACACTACAGCCAAAAACATTCAGTACTTC.